This T cell receptor beta chain was found in a study of cytomegalovirus exposure and HLA in healthy donors (dated by TCRdb to about 2017). Broadly, across the study: According to an earlier analysis of a few hundred of the donors, about 180 million T cells yielded 90 million to 140 million unique TCR beta sequences and 276 Gb of sequence data. The T cell repertoires of several hundred subjects were profiled by immunosequencing and related to cytomegalovirus serostatus. The study combined high-throughput TCR immunosequencing, statistical association of individual TCRs with disease status, and machine learning to predict cytomegalovirus infection status. Every discovery cohort repertoire had been produced on one sequencing platform. Several DR-DQ haplotypes were handled as single units for association and clustering because linkage in the cohort was strong. Across 398 genotyped donors of the cohort, an average of roughly 200,000 unique TCR beta nucleotide sequences per donor were sequenced, and roughly a sixth of those sequences were non-productive. The number of typed donors differed by locus: roughly 629-640 for A, B, C, DRB1 and DQB1; approximately 530 for DQA1; about 600 for DPA1; and some 430 for DPB1. A later genetic analysis used genome-wide SNP genotypes for about three fifths of the 666 donors, treating that subset as a discovery cohort. Among the approximately 400 genotyped donors, around 81% belonged to the genetic ancestry cluster associated with self-reported Caucasian donors. Donor age, sex, ethnicity and CMV serostatus were collected together with the repertoire data. To decide whether each TCR beta V gene segment behaved as functional or pseudogenic, an earlier analysis of fewer than 750 of the donors relied on high-throughput TCR beta sequencing. To study patterns of TCR occurrence, a later analysis re-analyzed previously published TCR beta repertoires from 666 donors and added high-resolution HLA genotyping. Roughly 300 gigabases of sequencing data and 70 million to 85 million unique TCR sequences were included in an early release covering over 600 HLA-typed donors. The later analysis used no new phenotypic data to find candidate immune exposures, relying instead on TCR beta sequences and their occurrence across donors. The study aimed to test whether signatures of past pathogen exposure could be identified by cataloging public T cell receptors. Along with the roughly 700-subject first cohort, a separate validation cohort of over a hundred different subjects was used. HLA typing included class I and class II loci at four-digit resolution. Summary of the overall study and its limitations: Across donors, most TCR sequences were observed very rarely, whereas some public TCRs were present in many individuals. A cluster of highly shared sequence variants was judged likely to be a technical artifact of the sequencing pipeline. A later genetic analysis associated a missense DCLRE1C variant with V-gene and J-gene trimming of TCR beta chains, and an independent cohort replicated the association. In a later analysis, HLA-associated TCR beta chains were found to be more clonally expanded and to have lower generation probabilities than equally common non-associated chains. An earlier analysis of 587 of the donors showed that most TCR beta V segments appeared in productive rearrangements either about 87% or about 30% of the time, which broadly matched IMGT annotations. Immune exposure information for the cohort was limited to CMV serostatus. According to a later genetic analysis, donors in an Asian-associated ancestry cluster had fewer N-insertions in productive TCRs than the approximately 630-donor mean. Because HLA typing was missing for some donors at each locus, association tests included only the typed subset. According to a later analysis, most CMV-associated TCR beta chains appeared to be HLA-restricted, and the HLA associations seemed to be driven largely by CMV exposure. The earlier analysis of 587 of the donors excluded 15 to 20 rarely observed V segments, including chromosome 9 orphons, because counts were too low. Cytomegalovirus status was reported to be diagnosed by the classifier with high specificity and sensitivity in both the original and validation cohorts. According to a later analysis, TCR association rates differed among HLA loci, with DRB1 alleles showing the most associated TCRs and HLA-C alleles showing the fewest. In the study, 150 to 200 TCR beta chains were listed as associated with cytomegalovirus. According to a later analysis, parvovirus B19, influenza, CMV and Epstein-Barr virus appeared linked to several top co-occurrence clusters. In vitro tests confirmed that a few of the cytomegalovirus-associated TCR beta chains recognize cytomegalovirus antigens. Correlated functional status among segregating V segments might be attributable to linkage disequilibrium, but an unknown experimental factor could not be ruled out. At a false discovery rate of 0.05, a later analysis linked about 16,000 TCR beta sequences to specific HLA alleles. Assigning TCR associations to individual alleles was difficult when HLA alleles, especially DR and DQ, strongly co-occurred. This cohort had only TCR beta chains sequenced, and the lack of alpha or paired-chain data limited which features could be detected. A further reported finding was that TCR beta sequences accurately predicted the HLA-A and HLA-B alleles for most subjects in the first cohort. It was suggested by the authors that the approach could potentially be generalized to other disease states and immunological phenotypes. Sequencing depth was assumed to be roughly uniform across donors in the presence/absence analyses, though that assumption may not hold.

Points on this clone: What antigen it recognizes has not been identified. The CDR3 end shows no conserved phenylalanine or tryptophan, and so a read error is likely.

Library generation was performed with the immunoSEQ multiplex PCR assay. For the multiplex PCR, a mixture combining 60 forward primers for TCR Vbeta segments and 13 reverse primers for TCR Jbeta segments was used. The CDR3 region of rearranged TCR beta genes was amplified from genomic DNA by a multiplex PCR assay. The Illumina HiSeq System was used to sequence the amplified TCR beta libraries as 87-base-pair reads. The original pipeline was this. In a later analysis, tens of millions of unique TCR beta chains were counted across the roughly 610 repertoires, and around 11 million of these chains were shared by at least two donors. Raw reads were error-corrected and collapsed into unique sequences by a nearest-neighbor algorithm in which closely related sequences were merged to remove PCR and sequencing errors. V, D and J gene segments were assigned by aligning CDR3 sequences to IMGT reference sequences. For a sequence to be retained, at least a six-nucleotide match to both a V gene segment and a J gene segment was required. A rearrangement counted as productive if the CDR3 had no stop codons and remained in frame with V and J, and every other rearrangement counted as non-productive. Following IMGT convention, CDR3 was defined as the stretch from the second conserved V-encoded cysteine to the conserved J-encoded phenylalanine. The earlier analysis of some 580 of the donors excluded any sequence lacking an unambiguous match to a single V gene segment. In an earlier analysis of more than 500 of the donors, a V segment was called functional when productive rearrangements were above 56.7%, and segregating when the standard deviation between donors exceeded 5%. To diagnose cytomegalovirus status from the catalog of TCR beta chain sequences, a statistical classification framework was built. A later analysis assigned V and J genes by comparing TCR nucleotide sequences with IMGT/GENE-DB human TR gene sequences. A later analysis assigned CDR3 sequences and most-parsimonious VDJ recombination scenarios with the TCRdist pipeline. In a later analysis, each TCR beta chain was defined by its CDR3 amino acid sequence together with its V-gene family, and reads lacking a unique V-gene family were excluded. In a later analysis, a few hundred highly shared, low-generation-probability nucleotide sequences were removed to address suspected cross-contamination and a sequencing artifact. In a later analysis, a clonal expansion index was calculated for each public chain from normalized within-repertoire ranks of inferred template counts. Generation probabilities in a later analysis came from a VDJ recombination model fitted to out-of-frame rearrangements, and those results were checked against IGoR. Hypergeometric tests were used in a later analysis to score TCR-TCR, TCR-HLA and TCR-CMV co-occurrence, with a repertoire-size bias correction applied to the TCR pairs. A later analysis estimated false discovery rates by permuting HLA or CMV assignments 20 times. In a later analysis, co-occurring TCRs were grouped using DBSCAN, with TCRdist sequence similarity added in when clustering inside HLA-allele-positive subsets. Repertoires with fewer than 30,000 or more than 120,000 public chains were left out of co-occurrence clustering, as were about 5 repertoires with anomalous nucleotide sharing. The clones in this table, taken by TCRdb from immuneACCESS, are in-frame only. Not every clone is retained; where verified, under half of the shortfall comes from an unresolved V gene, and the cause of the rest is unknown. V, J and clone size derive from that table, while D and trimming were established from the DNA sequence. The sample data list hundreds of thousands of clones, and 85% to 90% of these were observed just once. Around 1% of the sample goes to the ten largest clones.

The cohort consisted of 600 to 700 healthy bone marrow donors. All cohort members were sampled while nominally healthy, although unrecorded immune exposures were likely present. The donor was CMV seronegative and belonged to the group of under 400 seronegative cohort members. A peripheral blood sample was collected from each donor, and TCR beta sequencing was performed on peripheral blood mononuclear cells. The Qiagen DNeasy Blood Extraction Kit was used to extract genomic DNA from the blood cell samples. The source material was PBMCs. The sequence was obtained from a woman between 18 and 30 years old in good health and CMV-seronegative.

The CDR3 loop reads CASSFRGPGSYEQYL. In nucleotide form, the sequence is TGTGCCAGCAGCTTTAGGGGGCCGGGCTCCTACGAGCAGTACCTC. The V and J genes are TRBV11-2 and TRBJ2-7, and 7 bases in between align with TRBD1. For this chain, trimming is 3 bases at the V end and 0 bases at the J end, and the number of junction bases without a gene match is 5. The CDR3 numbers 15 amino acids, ends counted. Only CDR3 DNA is held: 45 bases, read in frame from base 1. The germline V gene provides CDR1 SGHAT and CDR2 FQNNGV.